These 21 T cell receptor beta chains share one sample of origin, sequenced in a study of blood T cell repertoires in COVID-19. Sequenced by immunoSEQ multiplex PCR; TCRdb stores in-frame clones only, minus some. The profile shows about 210,000 clones, 80% to 90% of them singletons. The specimen was PBMCs or T cells enriched from blood (not recorded which). The source of these receptors is a man younger than 30 with acute COVID-19.

The J gene is TRBJ2-1, the V gene TRBV11-2, with 12 bases fitting TRBD2. The V gene's germline CDR1 is SGHAT and CDR2 FQNNGV. CDR3 length: 16 amino acids. J gave up 8 bases and V 4 bases, and 9 bases lay outside the gene matches. The DNA for the CDR3 is TGTGCCAGCAGCTCCTGGACTAGCGGGAATAACGATGAGCAGTTCTTC. This encodes CASSSWTSGNNDEQFF.

This chain links TRBV5-5 with TRBJ1-4, with 8 bases aligning to TRBD1. The CDR3 totals 17 residues. Germline CDR1 and CDR2: SGHKS and YYEKEE (reference sequence). The ends lost 0 bases at V and 2 bases at J; junction bases unmatched: 6. The CDR3 DNA reads as TGTGCCAGCAGCTTGGGAAGAGGGACAGGTACTAATGAAAAACTGTTTTTT. It encodes CASSLGRGTGTNEKLFF. Using reference TRBV5-5 and TRBJ1-4 for the parts outside the CDR3, the full variable domain is DAGVTQSPTHLIKTRGQQVTLRCSPISGHKSVSWYQQVLGQGPQFIFQYYEKEERGRGNFPDRFSARQFPNYSSELNVNALLLGDSALYLCASSLGRGTGTNEKLFFGSGTQLSVL.

Only one count was recorded for this clone. The CDR3 bases are TGTGCCAGTAGTATTAAGGGGTGGTCGGTCACTGAAGCTTTCTTT. Residues: CASSIKGWSVTEAFF. V gene TRBV19 combines with J gene TRBJ1-1, with D tentatively TRBD1 (5 bases). Germline CDR1 is LNHDA and CDR2 is SQIVND (reference sequence). The CDR3 loop spans 15 amino acids. The V end lost 3 bases, the J end lost 4 bases, and 15 bases lay between the germline ends.

The rearrangement links TRBV27 to TRBJ2-5; no firm D call. CDR1 is MNHEY, CDR2 SMNVEV, per germline (reference sequence). This CDR3 region has 13 residues. Deletions cut 1 base from V and 1 base from J, with 4 bases between. The CDR3 bases are TGTGCCAGCAGTTTATATAGCCAAGAGACCCAGTACTTC. Amino acids: CASSLYSQETQYF.

V is TRBV7-2 and J is TRBJ2-7; D unresolved. From germline, CDR1 is SGHTA and CDR2 FQGNSA. The ends were cut back, 5 bases at V and 1 base at J, with 3 bases in the middle. CDR3 length: 11 residues. The CDR3 loop reads CASSASYEQYF. CDR3 nucleotides: TGTGCCAGCAGCGCGTCCTACGAGCAGTACTTC.

The sample holds one count of this clone. The chain is built from TRBV13 and TRBJ1-5; 9 nucleotides agree with TRBD1. V trimming: 5 bases; J trimming: 7 bases; junction bases outside the gene matches: 3. Germline loops: CDR1 PRHDT, CDR2 FYEKMQ (reference sequence). CDR3 length: 13 residues. The CDR3: CASSRDREQPQHF. CDR3 bases: TGTGCCAGCAGCAGGGACAGGGAGCAGCCCCAGCATTTT.

The rearrangement uses TRBV14 and TRBJ2-7; 9 nucleotides agree with TRBD1. The CDR3 contains 15 residues. Germline lookup yields CDR1 SGHDN and CDR2 FVKESK. V lost 3 bases to trimming and J lost 3 bases; unmatched junction nucleotides: 6. The CDR3 protein is CASSQGQGSNYEQYF. DNA of the CDR3: TGTGCCAGCAGCCAGGGACAGGGTTCGAACTACGAGCAGTACTTC.

This chain connects TRBV19 to TRBJ2-2; D is undetermined. The CDR3 runs to 15 residues. CDR1 LNHDA and CDR2 SQIVND come from the germline V gene (reference sequence). V was trimmed by 3 bases and J by 1 base, leaving 9 bases between them. Here the CDR3 DNA reads TGTGCCAGTAGTATGGGCAGCCAGAACACCGGGGAGCTGTTTTTT. As protein: CASSMGSQNTGELFF.

The chain uses TRBV6-6 and TRBJ1-3; no firm D call. CDR3 length: 16 amino acids. Trimming removed 0 bases at V and 0 bases at J, with 9 bases between. CDR1 and CDR2 (germline): MNHNY, SVGAGI (reference sequence). Written as DNA, the CDR3 is TGTGCCAGCAGTTACTCGGCGAGGGTCTCTGGAAACACCATATATTTT. As protein: CASSYSARVSGNTIYF.

The genes are TRBV7-2 and TRBJ1-2; D possibly corresponds to TRBD1 (6 bases). Germline V gene data show CDR1 as SGHTA and CDR2 as FQGNSA. Trimming removed 1 base at V and 8 bases at J, with 20 bases between. There are 16 residues in the CDR3. In nucleotides, the CDR3 is TGTGCCAGCAGCTTAGGGGGGCACGGGTCCCTAGGCGGCTACACCTTC. It yields the protein CASSLGGHGSLGGYTF.

The genes are TRBV2 and TRBJ1-1; D is perhaps TRBD1 (5 bases). V was trimmed by 0 bases and J by 5 bases, leaving 16 bases between them. The CDR3 contains 16 residues. CDR1 and CDR2 from the germline V gene are SNHLY and FYNNEI. The CDR3 DNA is TGTGCCAGCAGTGAAGCGCTTCGCAGGGCTGGAACTGAAGCTTTCTTT. Its translation is CASSEALRRAGTEAFF.

The chain combines TRBV10-3 with TRBJ2-5; 10 bases fit TRBD2. V dropped 10 bases and J dropped 4; count of bases not matched to a gene: 3. Germline lookup yields CDR1 ENHRY and CDR2 SYGVKD. The length of the CDR3 is 12 residues. The CDR3 loop reads CATGTSVETQYF. The CDR3 coding sequence is TGTGCCACCGGGACTAGCGTAGAGACCCAGTACTTC.

V and J are TRBV4-2 and TRBJ2-7, with D uncertain. The CDR3 sequence is 14 residues long. Germline V lookup: CDR1 LGHNA, CDR2 YNFKEQ. V gave up 1 base and J gave up 2 bases, with 9 bases separating them. The CDR3 here is CASSQGGATYEQYF. For the CDR3, the DNA is TGTGCCAGCAGCCAAGGCGGAGCGACCTACGAGCAGTACTTC.

J is TRBJ2-7 and V is TRBV12-2; the table calls TRBD1, which could not be checked here. TRBV12-2 is tagged as a pseudogene. CDR3 length: 17 amino acids. The CDR3 DNA follows: TGTGCAAGTCGCTTAGTTGCTGATAACAGGGGCAGCGACGAGCAGTACTTC. Its protein product is CASRLVADNRGSDEQYF.

The CDR3 spells CASSLGGQEETQYF. The CDR3, as DNA: TGTGCCAGCAGCTTAGGGGGACAGGAAGAGACCCAGTACTTC. The chain combines TRBV7-3 with TRBJ2-5; 8 bases fit TRBD1. Germline trimming cut 2 bases from V and 3 bases from J; bases unmatched to any gene: 2. The CDR3 sequence is 14 residues long. Germline CDR1 is SGHTA and CDR2 is FQGTGA.

This clone was observed a handful of times. The rearrangement joins TRBV2 to TRBJ1-5; D unresolved. Trimming cost V 4 bases and J 5 bases, with 9 bases left between them. Germline CDR1 reads SNHLY; CDR2 reads FYNNEI. This CDR3 spans 13 amino acids. Here the CDR3 DNA reads TGTGCCAGCAGTGGTATCCGGGATCAGCCCCAGCATTTT. Translating gives CASSGIRDQPQHF.

This clone was seen once. The chain links TRBV11-1 to TRBJ2-2, with 9 bases fitting TRBD2. CDR3 length: 15 amino acids. The V and J ends lost 3 bases and 5 bases, in that order; junction bases with no gene match: 4. Germline CDR1 SGHAT, CDR2 FQDESV (reference sequence). The CDR3 is CASSFTLAGTGELFF. The CDR3 DNA reads TGTGCCAGCAGCTTTACTCTAGCGGGAACCGGGGAGCTGTTTTTT. Full variable domain (rest looked up from reference TRBV11-1 and TRBJ2-2): EAEVAQSPRYKITEKSQAVAFWCDPISGHATLYWYRQILGQGPELLVQFQDESVVDDSQLPKDRFSAERLKGVDSTLKIQPAELGDSAMYLCASSFTLAGTGELFFGEGSRLTVL.

CDR3 region: CASRETENTEAFF. CDR3 bases: TGTGCCAGCAGAGAGACAGAGAACACTGAAGCTTTCTTT. J is TRBJ1-1 and V is TRBV2; a weak D match, TRBD1 (5 bases). The CDR3 loop spans 13 amino acids. Trimming removed 6 bases from V and 1 base from J, with 9 bases in between. CDR1 is SNHLY and CDR2 is FYNNEI in the germline V gene.

The CDR3 reads CATSRGLDNQPQHF. The CDR3 DNA follows: TGTGCCACCAGCAGAGGACTCGACAATCAGCCCCAGCATTTT. The chain couples TRBV15 to TRBJ1-5; D gene uncertain. The CDR3 sequence is 14 residues long. The germline V gene has CDR1 LNHNV and CDR2 YYDKDF (reference sequence). V was pared by 1 base and J by 3 bases, with 7 bases between. Complete variable domain (other parts from reference TRBV15 and TRBJ1-5): DAMVIQNPRYQVTQFGKPVTLSCSQTLNHNVMYWYQQKSSQAPKLLFHYYDKDFNNEADTPDNFQSRRPNTSFCFLDIRSPGLGDTAMYLCATSRGLDNQPQHFGDGTRLSIL.

The genes are TRBV6-5 and TRBJ1-2; 7 bases are shared with TRBD1. This CDR3 is 14 amino acids long. Germline V gene lookup returns CDR1 MNHEY and CDR2 SVGAGI. Unmatched junction bases numbered 5, after V lost 6 bases and J lost 1 base. The CDR3 protein is CASSEDRINYGYTF. The CDR3 nucleotides read TGTGCCAGCAGCGAGGACAGGATTAACTATGGCTACACCTTC.

The chain carries TRBV18 and TRBJ2-7; D may be TRBD2 (5 bases). The V gene lost 4 bases and the J gene lost 3 bases, with 19 bases spanning the gap. The CDR3 loop spans 16 amino acids. Germline V gives CDR1 KGHSH, CDR2 LQKENI. The CDR3, as DNA: TGTGCCAGCTCACTAGACACCGGGGTTTTGGGCTACGAGCAGTACTTC. This sequence encodes CASSLDTGVLGYEQYF. The full variable domain, its missing parts supplied by reference TRBV18 and TRBJ2-7, is NAGVMQNPRHLVRRRGQEARLRCSPMKGHSHVYWYRQLPEEGLKFMVYLQKENIIDESGMPKERFSAEFPKEGPSILRIQQVVRGDSAAYFCASSLDTGVLGYEQYFGPGTRLTVT.